These T cell receptor beta chains were read from a single sample in a study of blood T cell repertoires in COVID-19. Here immunoSEQ multiplex PCR was the method, and the copy in TCRdb shows in-frame clones only, minus some. Of approximately 190,000 clones in the sample, about 80% are singletons; the top ten hold approximately 6.9%. The material sequenced was peripheral blood. These receptors originate from a man aged 60-69 years with acute or convalescent COVID-19. The CDR3 runs from the conserved cysteine through the conserved F or W. D genes are given only for firm matches. A clone size is listed for some rows: how often the clone was seen (once, few, many), or a class if it is expanded.

clone size,V gene,D gene,J gene,CDR3 DNA,CDR3 protein
-,TRBV27,TRBD1,TRBJ1-1,TGTGCCAGCAGAGCGTCAGGGGGTACTGAAGCTTTCTTT,CASRASGGTEAFF
-,TRBV23-1,-,TRBJ2-5,TGCGCCAGCAGTTCCTCCTTATTATTCCTAAGCGGCCAAGAGACCCAGTACTTC,CASSSSLLFLSGQETQYF
-,TRBV2,TRBD2,TRBJ2-1,TGTGCCAGCAGGCCTATGGGACTAGGGGTCTACAATGAGCAGTTCTTC,CASRPMGLGVYNEQFF
once,TRBV10-1,TRBD1,TRBJ1-5,TGCGCCAGCAGTGCAGGGGGCACTCAGCCCCAGCATTTT,CASSAGGTQPQHF
-,TRBV5-1,-,TRBJ2-1,TGCGCCAGCAGCCGGGACATCATCGGCAATGAGCAGTTCTTC,CASSRDIIGNEQFF
-,TRBV3-1/TRBV3-2,TRBD1,TRBJ1-2,TGTGCCAGCAGCCAACTTGACAGGGGGAGAATGGGCTACACCTTC,CASSQLDRGRMGYTF
-,TRBV24-1,-,TRBJ2-2,TGTGCCACCAGTGATTTGGCGGGATCCGGGGAGCTGTTTTTT,CATSDLAGSGELFF
-,TRBV5-6,-,TRBJ2-7,TGTGCCAGCAGGACAGACAGGATCTCCTACGAGCAGTACTTC,CASRTDRISYEQYF
-,TRBV9,-,TRBJ1-5,TGTGCCAGCAGCGTAGGTGTGACAGGCAATCAGCCCCAGCATTTT,CASSVGVTGNQPQHF
-,TRBV5-1,TRBD1,TRBJ1-3,TGCGCCAGCAGCCCTATACCTACAGGGGGCGTTGGAAACACCATATATTTT,CASSPIPTGGVGNTIYF